These T cell receptor beta chains were read from a single sample in a study of regulatory T cells in long-lasting Graves disease. TCRdb fed the multiplex PCR reads into MiXCR, producing one record per CDR3 protein. The data show fewer than 550,000 distinct CDR3 sequences, with about 16% seen just once and around a quarter held by the top ten. This sample also belongs to another study, concerning T cells in Graves' hyperthyroidism and ophthalmopathy.

The sample consisted of peripheral blood mononuclear cells (PBMCs), taken at new diagnosis, from a patient treated with antithyroid drugs. All receptors come from a woman aged 35-60 years with Graves disease. The CDR3 runs from the conserved cysteine through the conserved F or W. The D gene is left open where the match is weak. The size field is filled for only some rows; it gives once, few, many or a size class.

j_call	v_call	d_call	clone_size	cdr3_aa	cdr3_nt
TRBJ1-5	TRBV28	NA	many	CASSKAGAYKPQHF	TGTGCCAGCAGTAAGGCTGGTGCTTATAAGCCCCAGCATTTT
TRBJ2-1	TRBV12-3/TRBV12-4	NA	many	CASSYGTPGSYNEQFF	TGTGCCAGCAGCTATGGGACACCAGGCTCCTACAATGAGCAGTTCTTC
TRBJ2-3	TRBV18	NA	few	CASSPPSESDTQYF	TGTGCCAGCTCACCCCCCTCGGAATCAGATACGCAGTATTTT
TRBJ2-3	TRBV2	NA	many	CASSDELYGTDTQYF	TGTGCCAGCAGTGATGAATTATACGGCACAGATACGCAGTATTTT
TRBJ1-2	TRBV4-1	TRBD1	NA	CASSQGDSPVYGYTF	TGCGCCAGCAGCCAAGGGGACAGTCCAGTCTATGGCTACACCTTC
TRBJ2-6	TRBV20-1	NA	many	CSASPQSSGANVLTF	TGCAGTGCTAGCCCTCAGTCCTCTGGGGCCAACGTCCTGACTTTC
TRBJ2-3	TRBV3-1	TRBD2	many	CASTGGGDGTDTQYF	TGTGCCAGCACGGGCGGGGGGGATGGCACAGATACGCAGTATTTT
TRBJ1-1	TRBV10-3	NA	NA	CAISESTGNTEAFF	TGTGCCATCAGTGAGTCGACAGGGAACACTGAAGCTTTCTTT
TRBJ2-3	TRBV7-2	NA	many	CASSLGGGGTDTQYF	TGTGCCAGCAGCCTAGGGGGGGGGGGCACAGATACGCAGTATTTT
TRBJ2-6	TRBV5-1	TRBD1	many	CASSDRASSGANVLTF	TGCGCCAGCAGCGACAGGGCTAGCTCTGGGGCCAACGTCCTGACTTTC
TRBJ2-2	TRBV5-1	NA	many	CASSVDRVAGELFF	TGCGCCAGCAGCGTAGATCGCGTGGCCGGGGAGCTGTTTTTT
TRBJ2-1	TRBV12-3/TRBV12-4	TRBD1	many	CASSFGRTGGGNEQFF	TGTGCCAGCAGTTTTGGCAGGACAGGGGGTGGCAATGAGCAGTTCTTC
TRBJ2-1	TRBV6-1	TRBD2	many	CASSNSAGSYGNEQFF	TGTGCCAGCAGTAACTCAGCGGGATCTTACGGGAATGAGCAGTTCTTC
TRBJ1-5	TRBV2	TRBD1	many	CASRGQGAGNQPQHF	TGTGCCAGCAGGGGACAGGGGGCAGGGAATCAGCCCCAGCATTTT
TRBJ1-6	TRBV25-1	NA	few	CASSEGRNSPLHF	TGTGCCAGCAGTGAGGGCAGAAATTCACCCCTCCACTTT